Below, 18 T cell receptor beta chains from the same sample are listed, as sequenced in a study of T-cell memory formation after mild COVID-19. Each CDR3 protein gets one entry after TCRdb re-called the 5' RACE reads with MiXCR. The data hold about 210,000 distinct CDR3 sequences, with around 30% observed a single time. The source material was PBMCs or a T cell subset sorted from them (not recorded which). These receptors originate from an adult woman who had mild COVID-19 (a few samples of this study predate the infection). Cell type and time point are not known.

The V and J genes are TRBV6-1 and TRBJ2-7, with 8 bases that match TRBD1. The CDR3 spans 15 residues. V gave up 4 bases and J gave up 1 base; unmatched junction bases: 6. Germline loops: CDR1 MNHNS, CDR2 SASEGT. The CDR3 bases are TGTGCCAGCAGTGGAGGACAGGGCCCTTCCTACGAGCAGTACTTC. It encodes CASSGGQGPSYEQYF.

The genes are TRBV11-2 and TRBJ1-1; no clear D gene. Germline V gene data show CDR1 as SGHAT and CDR2 as FQNNGV. V was shortened by 5 bases and J by 0 bases, with 13 bases between the two germline ends. This CDR3 spans 15 amino acids. CDR3 region: CASSPTERLNTEAFF. The CDR3 DNA follows: TGTGCCAGCAGCCCCACAGAGAGACTGAACACTGAAGCTTTCTTT.

This clonotype was seen a few times. The CDR3 sequence is CASSVGTGPFYGYTF. The DNA of the CDR3 is TGTGCCAGCAGCGTTGGGACAGGACCTTTCTATGGCTACACCTTC. The rearrangement links TRBV9 to TRBJ1-2; 8 nucleotides align to TRBD1. Germline CDR1 SGDLS, CDR2 YYNGEE. J gave up 4 bases and V 2 bases, and 7 bases lay outside the gene matches. The CDR3 sequence is 15 residues long.

This clonotype was counted a few times. The chain carries TRBV12-5 and TRBJ2-7; 8 positions match TRBD1. The germline CDR1 and CDR2 sequences are LGHNT and FRNRAP. V shed 2 bases and J 5 bases; nucleotides not matched to a gene: 5. The CDR3 has 14 residues. The CDR3, as DNA: TGTGCTAGTGGTTTGCCCCAGGGGGCGCACGAGCAGTACTTC. This sequence encodes CASGLPQGAHEQYF.

The chain uses TRBV10-3 and TRBJ2-2; weak D call: TRBD1 (5 bases). CDR1 is ENHRY, CDR2 SYGVKD, per germline. V was trimmed by 0 bases and J by 0 bases, leaving 14 bases between them. CDR3 size: 18 residues. The CDR3 region is CAISESLGTGTNTGELFF. The CDR3 bases are TGTGCCATCAGTGAGTCATTGGGAACAGGCACGAACACCGGGGAGCTGTTTTTT.

J is TRBJ2-3 and V is TRBV18; D ambiguous. The CDR3 sequence is 12 residues long. The V and J ends lost 3 bases and 2 bases respectively, with 3 bases between them. Germline loops: CDR1 KGHSH, CDR2 LQKENI. The CDR3 region is CASSPATDTQYF. Here the CDR3 DNA reads TGTGCCAGCTCACCTGCCACAGATACGCAGTATTTT.

This clonotype was counted a few times. The chain is built from TRBV12-3 or TRBV12-4 and TRBJ2-3; 12 nucleotides line up with TRBD2. CDR3 size: 15 residues. V was pared by 5 bases and J by 5 bases, with 5 bases of the junction left unmatched. CDR3 protein: CASSGLAGPGDTQYF. Here the CDR3 DNA reads TGTGCCAGCAGTGGACTAGCGGGGCCGGGAGATACGCAGTATTTT.

This clonotype has a count of ten or more. The chain recombines TRBV11-2 with TRBJ2-1; 7 bases match TRBD2. CDR1 is SGHAT and CDR2 is FQNNGV in the germline V gene. The V segment lost 0 bases and the J segment 4 bases; nucleotides outside the gene matches: 3. The CDR3 is 15 residues long. The CDR3 DNA reads as TGTGCCAGCAGCTTAGAGCGGGGGACGTACAATGAGCAGTTCTTC. It yields the protein CASSLERGTYNEQFF.

This chain uses TRBV5-1 with TRBJ2-3; TRBD2 aligns across 9 bases. This CDR3 is built from 18 residues. Losses at the gene ends were 0 bases for V and 2 bases for J; bases not matched to a gene: 10. Germline assignment: CDR1 SGHRS and CDR2 YFSETQ. DNA for the CDR3: TGCGCCAGCAGCTTGGCCTACGGCGGGAGGGCCCTCACAGATACGCAGTATTTT. It yields the protein CASSLAYGGRALTDTQYF.

This clonotype was seen only a few times. This chain links TRBV11-1 with TRBJ1-1; D is possibly TRBD1 (6 bases). The germline CDR1 and CDR2 sequences are SGHAT and FQDESV (reference sequence). Trimming pared 10 bases from V and 0 bases from J, leaving 9 bases between. The CDR3 has 12 residues. In DNA form, the CDR3 reads TGTGCCACCGGGACACTGAACACTGAAGCTTTCTTT. This gives the protein CATGTLNTEAFF.

The table lists this clonotype with a few counts. This sequence joins TRBV18 and TRBJ2-4; D gene ambiguous. The CDR3 contains 13 residues. Between the trimmed V and J ends, which lost 2 bases and 2 bases, there was a span of 4 bases. Germline V gene sequence: CDR1 KGHSH, CDR2 LQKENI. The CDR3 bases are TGTGCCAGCTCACCAGTCCCCAAAAACATTCAGTACTTC. This translates into CASSPVPKNIQYF.

The chain recombines TRBV7-8 with TRBJ2-3, with TRBD2 matching over 11 bases. Germline V CDR1 and CDR2: SGHVS, FQNEAQ. V trimming: 2 bases; J trimming: 6 bases; junction bases outside the gene matches: 16. The CDR3 length is 19 residues. CDR3 DNA sequence: TGTGCCAGCAGCTTAAGGGCGAGACTAGCGGGGTCCCGCCCGGATACGCAGTATTTT. Amino acids: CASSLRARLAGSRPDTQYF. The full variable domain, rest sourced from reference TRBV7-8 and TRBJ2-3, is GAGVSQSPRYKVAKRGQDVALRCDPISGHVSLFWYQQALGQGPEFLTYFQNEAQLDKSGLPSDRFFAERPEGSVSTLKIQRTQQEDSAVYLCASSLRARLAGSRPDTQYFGPGTRLTVL.

This clonotype was seen a few times. The chain uses TRBV29-1 and TRBJ2-2; tentatively, D is TRBD2 (6 bases). Germline V gives CDR1 SQVTM, CDR2 ANQGSEA. This CDR3 has 14 amino acids. The V gene lost 4 bases and the J gene lost 4 bases, with 13 bases spanning the gap. The CDR3 DNA reads TGCAGCGTTGTTGGGGGGAAGACCACCGGGGAGCTGTTTTTT. Protein product: CSVVGGKTTGELFF.

This clonotype was recorded a few times. V gene TRBV5-4 combines with J gene TRBJ2-2, with 14 positions matching TRBD2. This CDR3 comprises 16 residues. With V trimmed by 4 bases and J by 6 bases, 5 bases remained unmatched. Per the germline V gene, CDR1 is SGHNT and CDR2 is YYREEE (reference sequence). CDR3 nucleotides: TGTGCCAGCAGCCACGGACTAGCGGGAGGCCCCGGGGAGCTGTTTTTT. It codes for CASSHGLAGGPGELFF.

The rearrangement joins TRBV29-1 to TRBJ1-1, with D possibly matching TRBD1 (5 bases). V dropped 3 bases and J dropped 5 bases, with 19 bases sitting between them. Germline CDR1 is SQVTM and CDR2 is ANQGSEA. CDR3 size: 15 residues. This CDR3 reads CSVDGGGWRTTEAFF. CDR3 DNA sequence: TGCAGCGTTGATGGGGGAGGATGGCGGACAACTGAAGCTTTCTTT.

This clonotype was recorded many times. The chain carries TRBV6-2 or TRBV6-3 and TRBJ2-7; TRBD1 might be the D (6 bases). V lost 6 bases and J lost 1, with 19 bases in between. There are 16 residues in the CDR3. Germline CDR1 is MNHEY and CDR2 is SVGEGT. CDR3 protein: CASSPIYGTPSYEQYF. For the CDR3, the DNA is TGTGCCAGCAGCCCGATTTACGGGACACCGTCCTACGAGCAGTACTTC.

This clonotype turned up a few times. V usage is TRBV18 and J usage is TRBJ1-5, with a possible D match to TRBD1 (6 bases). The V gene's germline CDR1 is KGHSH and CDR2 LQKENI. The CDR3 consists of 16 residues. V lost 4 bases to trimming and J lost 3 bases, with 16 bases between them. Written as DNA, the CDR3 is TGTGCCAGCTCACAAACGCCAGGGGTAGCCAATCAGCCCCAGCATTTT. Its translation is CASSQTPGVANQPQHF.

This clonotype has a count of ten or more. The rearrangement links TRBV28 to TRBJ1-5; D perhaps matches TRBD1 (6 bases). The CDR3 sequence is 15 residues long. Trimming pared 7 bases from V and 6 bases from J, leaving 19 bases between. The germline gives CDR1 MDHEN, CDR2 SYDVKM. The CDR3 nucleotides read TGTGCCAGCACCTTAGGATTGCAGGGGAGTCAGCCCCAGCATTTT. Encoded protein: CASTLGLQGSQPQHF.